The clone carrying this T cell receptor (beta chain) was detected only once. Antigen: not known. The source of the sample is a study of a mutant IDH1 vaccine in newly diagnosed glioma. Study overall: The study started vaccination 4-6 weeks after radiotherapy alone, or with temozolomide cycles. At week 35 came visit V12, and visit V13 followed at week 47.

Time point meaning: week 35, safety follow-up. Every vaccine dose comprised 300 ug of mutant IDH1 20-mer peptide plus topical imiquimod. The method was immunoSEQ multiplex PCR; TCRdb's version includes in-frame clones alone and lacks a portion of them. The sample carries approximately 50,000 clones, approximately 87% recorded once. Per the germline V gene, CDR1 is SGHAT and CDR2 is FQNNGV. This CDR3 region has 13 residues. Trimming removed 0 bases from V and 9 bases from J, with 10 bases in between. The TCR comes from a man aged 35 to 55 with glioma. Sequenced here: PBMCs, sampled from a glioma patient whose treatment included an IDH1 peptide vaccine. The chain joins TRBV11-2 to TRBJ2-3; D not resolved. The chain's CDR3 is CASSLDSFGTQYF. The CDR3 DNA follows: TGTGCCAGCAGCTTAGACAGTTTCGGGACGCAGTATTTT.